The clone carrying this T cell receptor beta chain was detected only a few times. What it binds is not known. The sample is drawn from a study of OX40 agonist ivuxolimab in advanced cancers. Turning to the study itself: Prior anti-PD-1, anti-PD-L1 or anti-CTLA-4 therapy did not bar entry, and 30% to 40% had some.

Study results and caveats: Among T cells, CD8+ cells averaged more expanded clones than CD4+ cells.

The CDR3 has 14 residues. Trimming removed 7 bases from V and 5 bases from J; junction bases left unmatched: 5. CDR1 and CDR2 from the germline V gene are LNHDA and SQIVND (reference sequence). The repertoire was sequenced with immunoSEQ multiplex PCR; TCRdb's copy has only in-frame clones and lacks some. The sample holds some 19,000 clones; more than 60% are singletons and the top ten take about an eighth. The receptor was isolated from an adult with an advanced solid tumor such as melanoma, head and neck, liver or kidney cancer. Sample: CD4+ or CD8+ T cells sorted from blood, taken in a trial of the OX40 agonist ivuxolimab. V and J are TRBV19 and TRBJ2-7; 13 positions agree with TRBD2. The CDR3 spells CASTLAGGPDEQYF. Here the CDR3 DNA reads TGTGCCAGTACACTAGCGGGAGGGCCCGACGAGCAGTACTTC.